A selection of T cell receptor beta chains follows, all from one sample in a study of blood T cells in healthy people across ages. MiXCR was run by TCRdb on the 5' RACE reads, yielding one entry per CDR3 protein. Seen here are some 1,800,000 distinct CDR3 sequences, about two fifths observed once, and the top ten hold 23%. The sample taken for sequencing was blood. The receptors derive from a human donor in good health. The CDR3 runs from the conserved cysteine through the conserved F or W. A D gene is named only where the DNA matches it firmly. Expanded clones get a size class; other rows say once, few or many, or leave the size out.

CDR3 DNA: TGTGCCAGCAGCGTAGCCCCCCCGGGAGTAGCCAAAAACATTCGGTACTTC
CDR3 protein: CASSVAPPGVAKNIRYF
V gene: TRBV9
CDR3 length: 17
J gene: TRBJ2-4
clone size: -
D gene: -

CDR3 DNA: TGTGCCAGCAGCCCAGGGGGGCCGGTGGATACGCAGTATTTT
CDR3 protein: CASSPGGPVDTQYF
V gene: TRBV7-9
CDR3 length: 14
J gene: TRBJ2-3
clone size: -
D gene: -

CDR3 DNA: TGCGCCAGCAGCCTAGGGACGCCTCTTAATGAAAAACTGTTTTTT
CDR3 protein: CASSLGTPLNEKLFF
V gene: TRBV5-1
CDR3 length: 15
J gene: TRBJ1-4
clone size: -
D gene: -

CDR3 DNA: TGTGCTAGCAGCCGCATGGACCTCAGCGAGCAGTTCTTC
CDR3 protein: CASSRMDLSEQFF
V gene: TRBV7-7
CDR3 length: 13
J gene: TRBJ2-1
clone size: many
D gene: -

CDR3 DNA: TGTGCCAGCAGCCCCGGGACAGTGAGGAGAGAGCAGTACTTC
CDR3 protein: CASSPGTVRREQYF
V gene: TRBV9
CDR3 length: 14
J gene: TRBJ2-7
clone size: few
D gene: TRBD1

CDR3 DNA: TGTGCCAGCAGCATCACCGTTGTATCGGGACAGCACTACGAGCAGTACTTC
CDR3 protein: CASSITVVSGQHYEQYF
V gene: TRBV7-2
CDR3 length: 17
J gene: TRBJ2-7
clone size: few
D gene: TRBD1

CDR3 DNA: TGTGCCAGCAGTTACTCGAGACTAGCGTTGAGAGAGACCCAGTACTTC
CDR3 protein: CASSYSRLALRETQYF
V gene: TRBV6-6
CDR3 length: 16
J gene: TRBJ2-5
clone size: few
D gene: TRBD2

CDR3 DNA: TGCAGCGTTGAAGTAGAGGGCTCCTACGAGCAGTACTTC
CDR3 protein: CSVEVEGSYEQYF
V gene: TRBV29-1
CDR3 length: 13
J gene: TRBJ2-7
clone size: -
D gene: -

CDR3 DNA: TGTGCCAGCAGTCCCACAGCATTAGGCTCCTACGAGCAGTACTTC
CDR3 protein: CASSPTALGSYEQYF
V gene: TRBV12-3/TRBV12-4
CDR3 length: 15
J gene: TRBJ2-7
clone size: few
D gene: -

CDR3 DNA: TGTGCCAGTACTCATGGGAGCTCCTATAATTCACCCCTCCACTTT
CDR3 protein: CASTHGSSYNSPLHF
V gene: TRBV19
CDR3 length: 15
J gene: TRBJ1-6
clone size: -
D gene: -

CDR3 DNA: TGTGCCAGCACGGTCGGGGGATATGAAGCTTTCTTT
CDR3 protein: CASTVGGYEAFF
V gene: TRBV11-3
CDR3 length: 12
J gene: TRBJ1-1
clone size: few
D gene: -

CDR3 DNA: TGCGCCAGCAGCCAAGATCTCGGAGGGGCCAACGTCCTGACTTTC
CDR3 protein: CASSQDLGGANVLTF
V gene: TRBV4-3
CDR3 length: 15
J gene: TRBJ2-6
clone size: many
D gene: -

CDR3 DNA: TGCAGTGCTCCAATAGCGGGGACCACCTACGAGCAGTACTTC
CDR3 protein: CSAPIAGTTYEQYF
V gene: TRBV20-1
CDR3 length: 14
J gene: TRBJ2-7
clone size: -
D gene: TRBD2

CDR3 DNA: TGTGCCAGCAGCCAAGGTCGTTTTGCGGGCTACAATGAGCAGTTCTTC
CDR3 protein: CASSQGRFAGYNEQFF
V gene: TRBV4-2
CDR3 length: 16
J gene: TRBJ2-1
clone size: -
D gene: -

CDR3 DNA: TGCGCCAGCAGCCCCATAGAACGCACAGATACGCAGTATTTT
CDR3 protein: CASSPIERTDTQYF
V gene: TRBV5-1
CDR3 length: 14
J gene: TRBJ2-3
clone size: -
D gene: -

CDR3 DNA: TGTGCCAGCAGCGAGGGGGGTTCTTTGGGCGAGGTGGGCTACACCTTC
CDR3 protein: CASSEGGSLGEVGYTF
V gene: TRBV7-3
CDR3 length: 16
J gene: TRBJ1-2
clone size: once
D gene: -

CDR3 DNA: TGTGCCAGCAGAGCAAGGACAGGGGATAATCAGCCCCAGCATTTT
CDR3 protein: CASRARTGDNQPQHF
V gene: TRBV7-2
CDR3 length: 15
J gene: TRBJ1-5
clone size: -
D gene: TRBD1

CDR3 DNA: TGCAGTGCCTCACTAGCGGGGGTTTCCTACGAGCAGTACTTC
CDR3 protein: CSASLAGVSYEQYF
V gene: TRBV20-1
CDR3 length: 14
J gene: TRBJ2-7
clone size: few
D gene: TRBD2

CDR3 DNA: TGTGCCAGCAGTAAGGACCCAGGGGGCTTTGATAATTCACCCCTCCACTTT
CDR3 protein: CASSKDPGGFDNSPLHF
V gene: TRBV12-3/TRBV12-4
CDR3 length: 17
J gene: TRBJ1-6
clone size: few
D gene: TRBD1

CDR3 DNA: TGTGCCAGCAGTTCCCCTGGGAGGACAGCGAACACCGGGGAGCTGTTTTTT
CDR3 protein: CASSSPGRTANTGELFF
V gene: TRBV28
CDR3 length: 17
J gene: TRBJ2-2
clone size: -
D gene: -

CDR3 DNA: TGTACCAGCAGCTTAGCGGTTTGGCAGGGCAACGAGCAGTACTTC
CDR3 protein: CTSSLAVWQGNEQYF
V gene: TRBV7-9
CDR3 length: 15
J gene: TRBJ2-7
clone size: -
D gene: -

CDR3 DNA: TGTGCCAGCGGGTTCCCTGGGGCCAACGTCCTGACTTTC
CDR3 protein: CASGFPGANVLTF
V gene: TRBV7-9
CDR3 length: 13
J gene: TRBJ2-6
clone size: -
D gene: -

CDR3 DNA: TGTGCCAGCAGTTCCAACAGTTGGGCTAACTATGGCTACACCTTC
CDR3 protein: CASSSNSWANYGYTF
V gene: TRBV12-3/TRBV12-4
CDR3 length: 15
J gene: TRBJ1-2
clone size: -
D gene: -

CDR3 DNA: TGTGCCAGCAGCTTCAGTCAGGGAGTCAAAAACATTCAGTACTTC
CDR3 protein: CASSFSQGVKNIQYF
V gene: TRBV14
CDR3 length: 15
J gene: TRBJ2-4
clone size: few
D gene: -

CDR3 DNA: TGTGCCAGCAGCTTGACAGGGGGCCCTTCACCCCTCCACTTT
CDR3 protein: CASSLTGGPSPLHF
V gene: TRBV7-2
CDR3 length: 14
J gene: TRBJ1-6
clone size: -
D gene: TRBD1

CDR3 DNA: TGTGCCAGCAGTCTTTATTCCCCGGACAGTCTAGAGCAGTACTTC
CDR3 protein: CASSLYSPDSLEQYF
V gene: TRBV7-9
CDR3 length: 15
J gene: TRBJ2-7
clone size: -
D gene: -

CDR3 DNA: TGTGCCAGCAGTGAAGTTGGGGGGCTTAACTATGGCTACACCTTC
CDR3 protein: CASSEVGGLNYGYTF
V gene: TRBV2
CDR3 length: 15
J gene: TRBJ1-2
clone size: -
D gene: -

CDR3 DNA: TGTGCCAGCAGTTTAATCCCCCACCCTTACGAGCAGTACTTC
CDR3 protein: CASSLIPHPYEQYF
V gene: TRBV12-3/TRBV12-4
CDR3 length: 14
J gene: TRBJ2-7
clone size: few
D gene: -

CDR3 DNA: TGTGCCAGCAGCTTCCAATCGACAGGGGTCTATGGCTACACCTTC
CDR3 protein: CASSFQSTGVYGYTF
V gene: TRBV9
CDR3 length: 15
J gene: TRBJ1-2
clone size: few
D gene: TRBD1

CDR3 DNA: TGTGCCACCAGTGATTTCCCGACAGCGGGGGTGGAAGAGACCCAGTACTTC
CDR3 protein: CATSDFPTAGVEETQYF
V gene: TRBV24-1
CDR3 length: 17
J gene: TRBJ2-5
clone size: once
D gene: TRBD2

CDR3 DNA: TGTGCCAGCAGCTTAATTCCGGCCTACGCCGCTTTCTTT
CDR3 protein: CASSLIPAYAAFF
V gene: TRBV7-9
CDR3 length: 13
J gene: TRBJ1-1
clone size: few
D gene: -

CDR3 DNA: TGTGCCAGCAGCCGACCACAGGGCTTCGACTATGGCTACACCTTC
CDR3 protein: CASSRPQGFDYGYTF
V gene: TRBV7-9
CDR3 length: 15
J gene: TRBJ1-2
clone size: few
D gene: -

CDR3 DNA: TGTGCCAGCAGTGAAACAGGTTCGTGGGACATTCAGTACTTC
CDR3 protein: CASSETGSWDIQYF
V gene: TRBV6-1
CDR3 length: 14
J gene: TRBJ2-4
clone size: few
D gene: -

CDR3 DNA: TGTGCCATCAGTGAGGGGACTAGCTATGAGCAGTTCTTC
CDR3 protein: CAISEGTSYEQFF
V gene: TRBV10-3
CDR3 length: 13
J gene: TRBJ2-1
clone size: few
D gene: TRBD2

CDR3 DNA: TGTGCCAGCAGTTACCCCTTTCCGACGCAGTATTTT
CDR3 protein: CASSYPFPTQYF
V gene: TRBV6-2/TRBV6-3
CDR3 length: 12
J gene: TRBJ2-3
clone size: -
D gene: -

CDR3 DNA: TGTGCCAGCAGTTTAAGTCAGGGGAATCAGCCCCAGCATTTT
CDR3 protein: CASSLSQGNQPQHF
V gene: TRBV12-3/TRBV12-4
CDR3 length: 14
J gene: TRBJ1-5
clone size: many
D gene: -

CDR3 DNA: TGTGCCAGCAGCTTAAGCCCTTCAGTAGAGACCCAGTACTTC
CDR3 protein: CASSLSPSVETQYF
V gene: TRBV11-1
CDR3 length: 14
J gene: TRBJ2-5
clone size: -
D gene: -

CDR3 DNA: TGTGCCAGCAGTTTACTAGCGGGGATGGAGACCCAGTACTTC
CDR3 protein: CASSLLAGMETQYF
V gene: TRBV28
CDR3 length: 14
J gene: TRBJ2-5
clone size: -
D gene: TRBD2

CDR3 DNA: TGTGCCAACTCTCGCGGGGGAGGCACTGAAGCTTTCTTT
CDR3 protein: CANSRGGGTEAFF
V gene: TRBV10-3
CDR3 length: 13
J gene: TRBJ1-1
clone size: once
D gene: -

CDR3 DNA: TGTGCCAGCAGTTTTTTACTAGCGTTAAATTCCAGAGAGACCCAGTACTTC
CDR3 protein: CASSFLLALNSRETQYF
V gene: TRBV28
CDR3 length: 17
J gene: TRBJ2-5
clone size: -
D gene: TRBD2

CDR3 DNA: TGTGCCAGCAGCTTAGGGGAGAATCCCACCTTC
CDR3 protein: CASSLGENPTF
V gene: TRBV7-2
CDR3 length: 11
J gene: TRBJ1-2
clone size: many
D gene: -

CDR3 DNA: TGTGCCAGCCAGAAGCTTACAGGGGATGAAACAGATACGCAGTATTTT
CDR3 protein: CASQKLTGDETDTQYF
V gene: TRBV2
CDR3 length: 16
J gene: TRBJ2-3
clone size: once
D gene: TRBD1

CDR3 DNA: TGTGCCAGCACTTCGACCGTTGCCCAGTACTTC
CDR3 protein: CASTSTVAQYF
V gene: TRBV2
CDR3 length: 11
J gene: TRBJ2-5
clone size: -
D gene: -

CDR3 DNA: TGCAGTGCTAAGGGACGGACTAATGAAAAACTGTTTTTT
CDR3 protein: CSAKGRTNEKLFF
V gene: TRBV20-1
CDR3 length: 13
J gene: TRBJ1-4
clone size: -
D gene: -

CDR3 DNA: TGTGCCACCGGTAGCGGGGGGGCATCCAAAAACATTCAGTACTTC
CDR3 protein: CATGSGGASKNIQYF
V gene: TRBV2
CDR3 length: 15
J gene: TRBJ2-4
clone size: -
D gene: TRBD2

CDR3 DNA: TGTGCCAGCAGCCGCCATTCCGGGACAGGGATCGGGGCTTTCTTT
CDR3 protein: CASSRHSGTGIGAFF
V gene: TRBV7-2
CDR3 length: 15
J gene: TRBJ1-1
clone size: -
D gene: TRBD1

CDR3 DNA: TGTGCCAGCAGTTTCGGGACAGGACTCACCGGGGAGCTGTTTTTT
CDR3 protein: CASSFGTGLTGELFF
V gene: TRBV28
CDR3 length: 15
J gene: TRBJ2-2
clone size: -
D gene: TRBD1

CDR3 DNA: TGTGCCAGTAGTTACCCTCCGGGGGAGGATGGAGAAAAACTGTTTTTT
CDR3 protein: CASSYPPGEDGEKLFF
V gene: TRBV6-6
CDR3 length: 16
J gene: TRBJ1-4
clone size: -
D gene: -

CDR3 DNA: TGTGCCAGCAGTTCCGTAGGACAAAGATATGGCTACACCTTC
CDR3 protein: CASSSVGQRYGYTF
V gene: TRBV12-3/TRBV12-4
CDR3 length: 14
J gene: TRBJ1-2
clone size: few
D gene: -

CDR3 DNA: TGTGCCAGCAGCGAACAGGGCTACAATGAGCAGTTCTTC
CDR3 protein: CASSEQGYNEQFF
V gene: TRBV28
CDR3 length: 13
J gene: TRBJ2-1
clone size: few
D gene: -

CDR3 DNA: TGTGCCAGCAGCCCGTATGTTCGCGGCTACGAGCAGTACTTC
CDR3 protein: CASSPYVRGYEQYF
V gene: TRBV7-8
CDR3 length: 14
J gene: TRBJ2-7
clone size: few
D gene: -

CDR3 DNA: TGTGCCAGCAGTTTAAATCGTGTGGGCGCTGGGGCCAACGTCCTGACTTTC
CDR3 protein: CASSLNRVGAGANVLTF
V gene: TRBV6-5
CDR3 length: 17
J gene: TRBJ2-6
clone size: -
D gene: -

CDR3 DNA: TGTGCCAGCAGCCCCTTAGTGGGTCCCTACAATGAGCAGTTCTTC
CDR3 protein: CASSPLVGPYNEQFF
V gene: TRBV11-2
CDR3 length: 15
J gene: TRBJ2-1
clone size: -
D gene: -

CDR3 DNA: TGTGCCAGCAGCCAGGGGGCGGGGGGCGAAAATGAGCAGTTCTTC
CDR3 protein: CASSQGAGGENEQFF
V gene: TRBV3-1
CDR3 length: 15
J gene: TRBJ2-1
clone size: few
D gene: TRBD2